This entry lists 26 T cell receptor beta chains sequenced from one sample in a study of identical twins. TCRdb re-analysed the 5' RACE reads in MiXCR, keeping a single row per CDR3 protein. Of about 570,000 distinct CDR3 sequences in the sample, over 8.5% were seen once. The same data also went into a second study, on yellow fever vaccine responses in identical twins.

Sequenced: PBMCs. These receptors were obtained from a woman aged 18-29 years in good health.

This clonotype has a handful of counts. This chain connects TRBV20-1 to TRBJ2-5, with 7 nucleotides matching TRBD2. J was trimmed by 5 bases and V by 3 bases; bases with no gene match: 3. The CDR3 is made up of 12 amino acids. Per germline, CDR1 DFQATT and CDR2 SNEGSKA (reference sequence). CDR3 in DNA: TGCAGTGCTAGTCTCGGGGGGGAGACCCAGTACTTC. Protein product: CSASLGGETQYF.

In this sample, this clonotype turned up a few times. The genes are TRBV5-5 and TRBJ2-2; D possibly corresponds to TRBD1 (5 bases). Trimming left V 0 bases short and J 3 bases short, with 12 bases between. Germline assignment: CDR1 SGHKS and CDR2 YYEKEE (reference sequence). The CDR3 runs to 16 residues. CDR3 DNA: TGTGCCAGCAGCTTGGGCGTCAGGGTCTACACCGGGGAGCTGTTTTTT. Translated, it gives CASSLGVRVYTGELFF.

This clonotype has ten or more counts. The genes are TRBV7-2 and TRBJ2-7, with 10 bases fitting TRBD1. Germline CDR1 reads SGHTA; CDR2 reads FQGNSA. The V segment lost 2 bases and the J segment 4 bases; nucleotides outside the gene matches: 5. There are 15 residues in the CDR3. The CDR3 DNA reads TGTGCCAGCAGCTTATCCCCGGGACAGGGGTACGAGCAGTACTTC. Amino acids: CASSLSPGQGYEQYF.

The chain combines TRBV15 with TRBJ2-3; D tentatively fits TRBD1 or TRBD2 (5 bases each). The length of the CDR3 is 16 residues. The germline CDR1 and CDR2 sequences are LNHNV and YYDKDF (reference sequence). Deletions cut 1 base from V and 0 bases from J, with 11 bases between. The CDR3 spells CATSRVAGTSTDTQYF. The CDR3 DNA is TGTGCCACCAGCAGAGTCGCAGGGACGAGCACAGATACGCAGTATTTT.

The genes are TRBV11-2 and TRBJ2-1, with a tentative D call TRBD2 (6 bases). CDR3 size: 16 residues. Looked up from germline, CDR1 is SGHAT and CDR2 is FQNNGV. V was clipped by 2 bases and J by 0 bases, with 11 bases between them. This chain's CDR3 is CASSLKGTYSYNEQFF. The CDR3 nucleotides are TGTGCCAGCAGCTTAAAAGGGACTTACTCCTACAATGAGCAGTTCTTC.

This clonotype was detected only a few times. This chain uses TRBV12-3 or TRBV12-4 with TRBJ2-3, with 7 bases matching TRBD1. Germline trimming cut 5 bases from V and 1 base from J; bases unmatched to any gene: 9. The CDR3 totals 16 residues. In nucleotides, the CDR3 is TGTGCCAGCAGTGCCCGGACAGGAACCGGCACAGATACGCAGTATTTT. It is translated as CASSARTGTGTDTQYF.

This clonotype was detected ten times or more. The chain couples TRBV7-9 to TRBJ2-4, with D unclear. CDR3 size: 12 residues. Germline CDR1 SEHNR, CDR2 FQNEAQ (reference sequence). V was trimmed by 4 bases and J by 9 bases, leaving 10 bases between them. The CDR3 DNA reads TGTGCCAGCAGCTCCTCGGTGGGCATTCAGTACTTC. This codes for CASSSSVGIQYF.

The rearrangement uses TRBV7-2 and TRBJ2-3; 7 positions match TRBD2. Per germline, CDR1 SGHTA and CDR2 FQGNSA. CDR3 length: 17 residues. Trimming took 6 bases from V and 0 from J; bases not matched to a gene: 12. CDR3 in DNA: TGTGCCAGCAGGTCGAACATTCTAGCGGTTAGCACAGATACGCAGTATTTT. Its translation is CASRSNILAVSTDTQYF.

This clonotype was seen only a few times. The chain uses TRBV11-1 and TRBJ2-1, with D perhaps TRBD1 or TRBD2 (6 bases each). Trimming took 2 bases from V and 4 from J, leaving 27 bases between them. Germline lookup yields CDR1 SGHAT and CDR2 FQDESV (reference sequence). The CDR3 has 20 residues. The CDR3 nucleotides are TGTGCCAGCAGCTTATGGAACTTAGGGGGGAAGAACTCGGGTTACAATGAGCAGTTCTTC. Residues: CASSLWNLGGKNSGYNEQFF.

The chain recombines TRBV25-1 with TRBJ2-1; possible D gene TRBD2, 7 bases. Germline loops: CDR1 MGHDK, CDR2 SYGVNS. The V gene lost 0 bases and the J gene lost 10 bases, with 16 bases spanning the gap. This CDR3 is built from 15 residues. This chain's CDR3 is CASSEYLAGAEEQFF. In DNA form, the CDR3 reads TGTGCCAGCAGTGAATATCTTGCGGGGGCAGAGGAGCAGTTCTTC.

This clonotype showed up just a few times. The chain has TRBV7-2 and TRBJ2-1; 12 bases line up with TRBD2. Trimming at V came to 5 bases and at J to 7 bases, leaving 9 bases not matched to a gene. Germline CDR1 and CDR2: SGHTA and FQGNSA. This CDR3 is 16 amino acids long. This CDR3 reads CASSDKGLAGWNEQFF. The CDR3 bases are TGTGCCAGCAGCGATAAGGGACTAGCGGGTTGGAATGAGCAGTTCTTC.

The table lists this clonotype with a few counts. The J gene is TRBJ2-1, the V gene TRBV29-1; no clear D. Germline V gene sequence: CDR1 SQVTM, CDR2 ANQGSEA. V gave up 3 bases and J gave up 4 bases, with 19 bases separating them. The CDR3 has 16 residues. This chain's CDR3 is CSVEAPAVVYYNEQFF. CDR3 nucleotides: TGCAGCGTTGAGGCACCCGCGGTGGTATATTACAATGAGCAGTTCTTC.

This clonotype was counted between two and nine times. In DNA form, the CDR3 reads TGTGCCAGCAGCCCCTCAACTGGTCAGCCCCAGCATTTT. Its protein product is CASSPSTGQPQHF. The chain carries TRBV11-2 and TRBJ1-5; D gene ambiguous. Trimming shortened V by 5 bases and J by 6 bases, and 11 bases separated the two germline ends. CDR3 length: 13 amino acids. Germline V CDR1 and CDR2: SGHAT, FQNNGV.

This clonotype appeared a few times. The J gene is TRBJ2-7, the V gene TRBV20-1; D remains unclear. V was clipped by 2 bases and J by 1 base, with 9 bases between them. CDR1 is DFQATT, CDR2 SNEGSKA, per germline (reference sequence). The CDR3 consists of 13 residues. CDR3 bases: TGCAGTGCTAGATCCCTGGGATCCTACGAGCAGTACTTC. Protein sequence: CSARSLGSYEQYF.

The chain has TRBV6-2 or TRBV6-3 and TRBJ1-1; TRBD1 is a possible D gene (6 bases). Between the trimmed V and J ends, which lost 7 bases and 3 bases, there was a span of 18 bases. Germline V lookup: CDR1 MNHEY, CDR2 SVGEGT. This CDR3 spans 15 amino acids. The DNA of the CDR3 is TGTGCCAGCAATCTTGGGGGCGTTGGGGACACTGAAGCTTTCTTT. The encoded protein is CASNLGGVGDTEAFF.

The sample holds a few counts of this clonotype. The chain is built from TRBV10-3 and TRBJ2-5, with unresolved D. V lost 5 bases to trimming and J lost 2 bases, with 9 bases between them. CDR1 is ENHRY and CDR2 is SYGVKD in the germline V gene. This CDR3 is built from 13 residues. The CDR3, as DNA: TGTGCCATCAGTTTCACAGATCAAGAGACCCAGTACTTC. It translates to CAISFTDQETQYF.

The chain carries TRBV6-2 or TRBV6-3 and TRBJ2-7; no firm D call. The germline V gene encodes CDR1 MNHEY and CDR2 SVGEGT. The CDR3 contains 13 residues. V was clipped by 3 bases and J by 5 bases, with 11 bases between them. The CDR3 sequence: CASSYDSPNEQYF. The CDR3 bases are TGTGCCAGCAGTTATGACTCTCCGAACGAGCAGTACTTC.

In the case of this clonotype: A much larger clone is a single base away; this may be a read error. The chain uses TRBV4-3 and TRBJ2-1; the match to TRBD2 covers 12 bases. The CDR3 totals 16 residues. Unmatched junction bases numbered 3, after V lost 0 bases and J lost 6 bases. Germline V gene sequence: CDR1 LGHNA, CDR2 YSLEER. The CDR3 is CASSQDWTSGTNEQFF. Here the CDR3 DNA reads TGCGCCAGCAGCCAAGACTGGACTAGCGGGACCAATGAGCAGTTCTTC.

This clonotype was detected only a few times. The rearrangement joins TRBV4-3 to TRBJ2-7; 10 nucleotides match TRBD2. Germline V gene sequence: CDR1 LGHNA, CDR2 YSLEER. The CDR3 contains 17 residues. With 1 base clipped from V and 6 bases from J, the junction kept 12 bases outside the gene matches. The CDR3 loop reads CASSQGLAGATGGEQYF. CDR3 DNA: TGCGCCAGCAGCCAAGGGCTAGCGGGAGCCACCGGGGGCGAGCAGTACTTC.

This sequence joins TRBV20-1 and TRBJ2-7, with 8 bases identical to TRBD2. Germline CDR1 reads DFQATT; CDR2 reads SNEGSKA (reference sequence). Trimming took 0 bases from V and 6 from J; bases not matched to a gene: 7. This CDR3 region has 14 residues. Written as DNA, the CDR3 is TGCAGTGCTAGAGAACGGACGGGAGGGTTCGAGCAGTACTTC. Protein product: CSARERTGGFEQYF.

This clonotype came up a few times. The chain links TRBV28 to TRBJ1-5; tentative D call: TRBD1 (5 bases). Trimming shortened V by 6 bases and J by 2 bases, and 11 bases separated the two germline ends. Germline assignment: CDR1 MDHEN and CDR2 SYDVKM. The CDR3 loop spans 14 amino acids. This CDR3 is CASSHGGGNQPQHF. The DNA for the CDR3 is TGTGCCAGCAGCCATGGGGGTGGCAATCAGCCCCAGCATTTT.

This chain joins TRBV4-1 and TRBJ2-7; 7 nucleotides line up with TRBD2. The CDR3 consists of 15 residues. V shed 2 bases and J 4 bases; nucleotides not matched to a gene: 8. Germline V gene data show CDR1 as MGHRA and CDR2 as YSYEKL. The CDR3 nucleotides read TGCGCCAGCAGCCAACCAGGCCTAGCGGAGTACGAGCAGTACTTC. Protein sequence: CASSQPGLAEYEQYF.

A few counts support this clonotype. The chain is built from TRBV29-1 and TRBJ2-7; 16 positions match TRBD2. J lost 4 bases, V lost 0 bases, and 12 bases had no gene match. This CDR3 has 19 residues. Germline assignment: CDR1 SQVTM and CDR2 ANQGSEA. CDR3 nucleotides: TGCAGCGTTGAAGAACCGGGACTAGCGGGAGGGGAACGACTATACGAGCAGTACTTC. It yields the protein CSVEEPGLAGGERLYEQYF.

This chain uses TRBV6-5 with TRBJ1-5; 9 bases fit TRBD1. The CDR3 length is 16 residues. V was pared by 8 bases and J by 2 bases, with 10 bases of the junction left unmatched. Germline lookup yields CDR1 MNHEY and CDR2 SVGAGI. The CDR3 bases are TGTGCCAGCCAAACCCCGGGACAGGGTGGCAATCAGCCCCAGCATTTT. This codes for CASQTPGQGGNQPQHF.

This clonotype was counted a few times. This chain uses TRBV20-1 with TRBJ2-4, with D possibly TRBD2 on 5 matching bases. The V end was cut by 0 bases, the J end by 0 bases, with 12 bases between. Germline values: CDR1 DFQATT, CDR2 SNEGSKA (reference sequence). The CDR3 extends over 16 amino acids. The CDR3 protein is CSARDRQRLAKNIQYF. Here the CDR3 DNA reads TGCAGTGCTAGAGATCGGCAGCGGTTAGCCAAAAACATTCAGTACTTC.

This clonotype was picked up a small number of times. V usage is TRBV29-1 and J usage is TRBJ2-5; the match to TRBD1 covers 8 bases. V shed 7 bases and J 5 bases; nucleotides not matched to a gene: 12. The germline gives CDR1 SQVTM, CDR2 ANQGSEA. The CDR3 runs 14 residues. The CDR3 here is CSAEGSGGQETQYF. The CDR3 DNA is TGCAGCGCCGAAGGTTCAGGGGGCCAGGAGACCCAGTACTTC.